The entry that follows covers one T cell receptor (beta chain) sequence. These data originate in a study of CD8+ T cells in alopecia areata. The CDR3 sequence is 12 residues long. V lost 1 base and J 2 bases, leaving 3 bases between the germline ends. Germline lookup yields CDR1 GTSNPN and CDR2 SVGIG (reference sequence). TCR sequencing used cDNA made by reverse transcription of extracted RNA. Assay: immunoSEQ multiplex PCR; the TCRdb copy retains only in-frame clones and omits some. Seen here are about 190,000 clones, approximately 56% observed once, and the top ten hold 0.65% to 0.7%. Documented treatment: oral pan-JAK inhibitor, 5-10 mg twice daily.

The TCR comes from a human donor with alopecia areata. The chain recombines TRBV30 with TRBJ2-1; D is uncertain. The source material was CD4+ T cells sorted from blood, sampled at week 4, from a patient treated with tofacitinib. In nucleotides, the CDR3 is TGTGCCTGGAGTGCAACCTACAATGAGCAGTTCTTC. Translating gives CAWSATYNEQFF. The whole variable domain, remainder taken from reference TRBV30 and TRBJ2-1, is SQTIHQWPATLVQPVGSPLSLECTVEGTSNPNLYWYRQAAGRGLQLLFYSVGIGQISSEVPQNLSASRPQDRQFILSSKKLLLSDSGFYLCAWSATYNEQFFGPGTRLTVL.